A selection of T cell receptor beta chains follows, all from one sample in a study of radiotherapy plus CTLA-4 blockade in lung cancer. Method: immunoSEQ multiplex PCR; TCRdb's copy keeps in-frame clones and lacks some. The table includes 85,000 to 90,000 clones, approximately 86% detected once. The specimen was peripheral blood, collected from a patient treated with radiotherapy plus ipilimumab. The source of these receptors is a human donor with non-small cell lung cancer that progressed on radiotherapy plus ipilimumab. The CDR3 runs from the conserved cysteine through the conserved F or W. The D gene is left open where the match is weak. Expanded clones get a size class; other rows say once, few or many, or leave the size out.

V gene	J gene	clone size	D gene	CDR3 DNA	CDR3 protein
TRBV27	TRBJ2-1	-	TRBD2	TGTGCCAGCACTCCCACGGGACTAGTATACAATGAGCAGTTCTTC	CASTPTGLVYNEQFF
TRBV25-1	TRBJ2-7	-	TRBD1	TGTGCCAGCAGTGAGACCGGGACAGGGACTTCCTACGAGCAGTACTTC	CASSETGTGTSYEQYF
TRBV7-2	TRBJ1-3	-	-	TGTGCCAGCAGCCTCTGGCCGAGCTCTGGAAACACCATATATTTT	CASSLWPSSGNTIYF
TRBV5-1	TRBJ2-3	-	TRBD2	TGCGCCAGCAGCTTGGGGGAGGGCGGTGACACAGATACGCAGTATTTT	CASSLGEGGDTDTQYF
TRBV27	TRBJ2-7	-	TRBD1	TGTGCCAGCAGTTCGCGGACAGGCGATGGCGAGCAGTACTTC	CASSSRTGDGEQYF
TRBV11-3	TRBJ2-1	-	TRBD2	TGTGCCAGCAGCTTTAGCGGGGGACGGAATGAGCAGTTCTTC	CASSFSGGRNEQFF
TRBV27	TRBJ2-2	-	-	TGTGCCAGCAGTTCCAACACCGGGGAGCCGTTTTTT	CASSSNTGEPFF
TRBV7-2	TRBJ1-2	few	TRBD1	TGTGCCAGCAGGATCTCGGGACAGAACTATGGCTACACCTTC	CASRISGQNYGYTF
TRBV9	TRBJ1-1	-	TRBD1	TGTGCCAGCAGCGTAGCTCTCGGGACAGACCAAGCTTTCTTT	CASSVALGTDQAFF
TRBV5-1	TRBJ1-5	-	TRBD1	TGCGCCAGCAGCTTGGAAGGGGGCGGCAATCAGCCCCAGCATTTT	CASSLEGGGNQPQHF
TRBV30	TRBJ1-3	-	TRBD1	TGTGCCTGGACTAGGGACAGGGGAAACACCATATATTTT	CAWTRDRGNTIYF
TRBV4-2	TRBJ2-2	-	TRBD2	TGTGCCAGCAGCCGTGGACTAGCGGGAGAGGGTACCGGGGAGCTGTTTTTT	CASSRGLAGEGTGELFF
TRBV10-3	TRBJ2-7	once	-	TGTGCCATCAGTGAGTCAGTGACCCCCTACGAGCAGTACTTC	CAISESVTPYEQYF
TRBV28	TRBJ2-3	-	-	TGTGCCAGCACTATCAGGACAGATACGCAGTATTTT	CASTIRTDTQYF
TRBV29-1	TRBJ1-3	-	TRBD1	TGCAGCGTTGAGGACAGGGGTCGGAACACCATATATTTT	CSVEDRGRNTIYF
TRBV11-3	TRBJ2-7	-	-	TGTGCCAGCAGCTTAGTCTACGAGCAGTACTTC	CASSLVYEQYF
TRBV9	TRBJ1-3	-	-	TGTGCCAGCAGCGTAGCTCCAGGGGTTGGAAACACCATATATTTT	CASSVAPGVGNTIYF
TRBV7-9	TRBJ2-4	-	TRBD2	TGTGCCAGCAGCTCCCGGGGTAGCGGGAGTGGATACATTCAGTACTTC	CASSSRGSGSGYIQYF
TRBV6-5	TRBJ2-7	-	TRBD1	TGTGCCAGCAGCCCCCCGGACAGGGCGCAGTACTTC	CASSPPDRAQYF
TRBV9	TRBJ2-2	once	TRBD2	TGTGCCAGCAGCTTCAAGCGGGGTAAAAACACCGGGGAGCTGTTTTTT	CASSFKRGKNTGELFF
TRBV27	TRBJ2-6	-	TRBD1	TGTGCCAGCAGTTCGACAGGGGGGACCTCTGGGGCCAACGTCCTGACTTTC	CASSSTGGTSGANVLTF
TRBV5-1	TRBJ2-1	-	TRBD2	TGCGCCAGCAACCCGGGACTAGCGGGAGGGGGCCTTCACTCCTACAATGAGCAGTTCTTC	CASNPGLAGGGLHSYNEQFF
TRBV20-1	TRBJ2-1	-	-	TGCAGTGGGGCCCCTTTCAATGAGCAGTTCTTC	CSGAPFNEQFF
TRBV7-2	TRBJ2-1	-	TRBD2	TGTGCCAGCAGCTCAGCGGGGGGGCCTGGCTATGAGCAGTTCTTC	CASSSAGGPGYEQFF
TRBV30	TRBJ1-6	-	TRBD1	TGTGCCTCTCACCAGGGGGCAATCGGCCAATATAGCTCACCCCTCCACTTT	CASHQGAIGQYSSPLHF
TRBV6-6	TRBJ1-2	-	TRBD1	TGTGCCAGCAGCCCTAAGGGGGCAAGGGGCTATGGCTACACCTTC	CASSPKGARGYGYTF
TRBV6-5	TRBJ2-1	-	TRBD1	TGTGCCAGCAGTAGGGGGCGACCGTTCAATGAGCAGTTCTTC	CASSRGRPFNEQFF
TRBV9	TRBJ2-2	-	-	TGTGCCAGCAGCCCACCCGGGGCCTTGGGCACCGGGGAGCTGTTTTTT	CASSPPGALGTGELFF
TRBV27	TRBJ1-2	-	-	TGTGCCAGCAGTTTCGGGGGATATGGCTACACCTTC	CASSFGGYGYTF
TRBV4-3	TRBJ1-2	once	-	TGCGCCAGCAGCCAAGATGCGGGGGAGGCCTATGGCTACACCTTC	CASSQDAGEAYGYTF
TRBV2	TRBJ1-6	-	-	TGTGCCAGCAGCACAGGACAGTCCCCGGCTTCACCCCTCCACTTT	CASSTGQSPASPLHF
TRBV4-2	TRBJ1-3	-	-	TGTGCCAGCAGCCAAGATTGGCCTACTGGCCGCTCTGGAAACACCATATATTTT	CASSQDWPTGRSGNTIYF
TRBV7-9	TRBJ2-7	-	TRBD2	TGTGCCAGCAGCTTAGCAGCGGGAGGTGTCGAGCAGTACTTC	CASSLAAGGVEQYF
TRBV4-2	TRBJ1-6	few	-	TGTGCCAGCAGCCAAGATCACGTGAGCTCCTATAATTCACCCCTCCACTTT	CASSQDHVSSYNSPLHF
TRBV18	TRBJ1-5	-	-	TGTGCCAGCTCACCAGTCAATCAGCCCCAGCATTTT	CASSPVNQPQHF
TRBV18	TRBJ1-1	-	-	TGTGCCAGCTCACCACTGCAGACAGCGAACACTGAAGCTTTCTTT	CASSPLQTANTEAFF
TRBV7-8	TRBJ2-1	-	-	TGTGCCAGCAGCTTCGGGGCGGCCGGTGAGCAGTTCTTC	CASSFGAAGEQFF
TRBV10-1	TRBJ2-1	-	-	TGCGCCAGCAGTGAGGAAAATGAGCAGTTCTTC	CASSEENEQFF
TRBV4-2	TRBJ2-2	-	TRBD2	TGTGCCAGCAGCCAAGATCAGGTAGCGGGCACCGGGGAGCTGTTTTTT	CASSQDQVAGTGELFF
TRBV7-2	TRBJ1-1	-	-	TGTGCCAGCAGCAAGGGACTGATAAACACTGAAGCTTTCTTT	CASSKGLINTEAFF
TRBV5-1	TRBJ2-1	-	TRBD2	TGCGCCAGCAGCTTCGCCGGGGCGGGAGGGGGCAATGAGCAGTTCTTC	CASSFAGAGGGNEQFF
TRBV2	TRBJ1-6	-	-	TGTGCCAGCAGTGTTGGGGAGGTTTCACCCCTCCACTTT	CASSVGEVSPLHF
TRBV5-1	TRBJ2-7	-	-	TGCGCCAGCAGCACCCGGACTAACGTAGGGTCCCACGAGCAGTACTTC	CASSTRTNVGSHEQYF